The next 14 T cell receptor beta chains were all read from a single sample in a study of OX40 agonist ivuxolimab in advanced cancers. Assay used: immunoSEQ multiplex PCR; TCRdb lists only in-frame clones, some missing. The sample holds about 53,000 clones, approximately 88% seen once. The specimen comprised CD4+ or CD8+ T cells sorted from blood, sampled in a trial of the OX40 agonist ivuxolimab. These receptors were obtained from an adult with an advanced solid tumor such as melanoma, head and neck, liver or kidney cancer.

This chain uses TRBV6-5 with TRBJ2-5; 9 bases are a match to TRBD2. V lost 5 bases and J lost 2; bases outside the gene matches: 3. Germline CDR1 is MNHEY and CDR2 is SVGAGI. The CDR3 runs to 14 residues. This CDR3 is CASSLAGQQETQYF. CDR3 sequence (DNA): TGTGCCAGCAGTCTAGCGGGGCAGCAAGAGACCCAGTACTTC.

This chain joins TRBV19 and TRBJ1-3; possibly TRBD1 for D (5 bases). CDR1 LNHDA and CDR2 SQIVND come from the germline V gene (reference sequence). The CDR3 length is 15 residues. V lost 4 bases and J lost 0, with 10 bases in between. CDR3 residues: CASSTTEVSGNTIYF. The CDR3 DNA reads TGTGCCAGTAGTACGACAGAGGTCTCTGGAAACACCATATATTTT. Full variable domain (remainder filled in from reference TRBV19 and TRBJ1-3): DGGITQSPKYLFRKEGQNVTLSCEQNLNHDAMYWYRQDPGQGLRLIYYSQIVNDFQKGDIAEGYSVSREKKESFPLTVTSAQKNPTAFYLCASSTTEVSGNTIYFGEGSWLTVV.

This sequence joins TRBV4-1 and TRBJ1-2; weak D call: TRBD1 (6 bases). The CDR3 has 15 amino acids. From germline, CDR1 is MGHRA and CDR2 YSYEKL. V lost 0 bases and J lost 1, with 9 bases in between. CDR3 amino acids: CASSQDGQINYGYTF. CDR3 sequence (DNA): TGCGCCAGCAGCCAAGATGGACAGATTAACTATGGCTACACCTTC.

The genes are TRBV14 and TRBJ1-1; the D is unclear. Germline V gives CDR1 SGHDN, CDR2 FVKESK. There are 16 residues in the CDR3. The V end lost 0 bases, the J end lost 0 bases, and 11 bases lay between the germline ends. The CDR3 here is CASSQEFGRLNTEAFF. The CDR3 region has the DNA TGTGCCAGCAGCCAAGAGTTTGGCAGGCTGAACACTGAAGCTTTCTTT.

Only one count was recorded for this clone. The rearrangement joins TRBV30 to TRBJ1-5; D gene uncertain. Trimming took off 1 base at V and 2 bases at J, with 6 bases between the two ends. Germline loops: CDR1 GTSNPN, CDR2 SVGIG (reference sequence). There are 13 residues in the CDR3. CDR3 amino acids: CAWSEGGNQPQHF. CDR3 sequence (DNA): TGTGCCTGGAGTGAGGGAGGCAATCAGCCCCAGCATTTT.

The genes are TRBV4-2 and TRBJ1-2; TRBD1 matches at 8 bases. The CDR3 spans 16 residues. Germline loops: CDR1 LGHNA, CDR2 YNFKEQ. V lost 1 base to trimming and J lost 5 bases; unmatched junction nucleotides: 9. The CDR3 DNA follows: TGTGCCAGCAGCCAAGTGGCTCAGGGGGCTGAGTATGGCTACACCTTC. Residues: CASSQVAQGAEYGYTF.

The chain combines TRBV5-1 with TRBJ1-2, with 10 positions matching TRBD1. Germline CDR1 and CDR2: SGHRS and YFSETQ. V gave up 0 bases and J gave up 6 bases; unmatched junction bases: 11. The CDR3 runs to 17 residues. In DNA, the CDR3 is TGCGCCAGCAGCTTGGCCTTGACACGGGACAGGGGTAATGGCTACACCTTC. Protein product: CASSLALTRDRGNGYTF.

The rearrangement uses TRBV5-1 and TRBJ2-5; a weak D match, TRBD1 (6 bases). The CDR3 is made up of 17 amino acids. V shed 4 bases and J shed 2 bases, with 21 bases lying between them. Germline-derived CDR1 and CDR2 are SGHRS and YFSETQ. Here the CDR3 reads CASSDGTLGREQETQYF. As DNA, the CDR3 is TGCGCCAGCAGCGACGGGACATTGGGTCGAGAGCAAGAGACCCAGTACTTC.

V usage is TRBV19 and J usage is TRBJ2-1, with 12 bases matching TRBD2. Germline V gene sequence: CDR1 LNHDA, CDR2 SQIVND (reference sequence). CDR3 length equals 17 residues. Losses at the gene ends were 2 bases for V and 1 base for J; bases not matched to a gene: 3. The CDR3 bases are TGTGCCAGTAGTATACTAGCGGGAGGGCCATCCTACAATGAGCAGTTCTTC. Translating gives CASSILAGGPSYNEQFF.

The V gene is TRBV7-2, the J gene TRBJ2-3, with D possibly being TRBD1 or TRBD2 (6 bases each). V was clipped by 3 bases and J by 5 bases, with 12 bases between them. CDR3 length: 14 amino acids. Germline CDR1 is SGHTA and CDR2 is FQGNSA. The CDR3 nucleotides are TGTGCCAGCAGCTTGGGGGGCGGGAAAGATACGCAGTATTTT. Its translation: CASSLGGGKDTQYF.

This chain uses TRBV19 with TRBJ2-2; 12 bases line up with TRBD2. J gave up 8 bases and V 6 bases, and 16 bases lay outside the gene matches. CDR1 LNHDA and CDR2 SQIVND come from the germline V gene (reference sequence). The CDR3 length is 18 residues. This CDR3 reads CASSTASRLAGVAGELFF. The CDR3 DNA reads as TGTGCCAGTAGCACGGCATCTCGACTAGCGGGAGTAGCGGGGGAGCTGTTTTTT.

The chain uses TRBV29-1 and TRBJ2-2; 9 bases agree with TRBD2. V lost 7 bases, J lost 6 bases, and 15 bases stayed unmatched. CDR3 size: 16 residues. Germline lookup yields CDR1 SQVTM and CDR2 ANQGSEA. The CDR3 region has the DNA TGCAGCGCCAAGACCGGTAGCGGGAGCGGTTCCGGGGAGCTGTTTTTT. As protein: CSAKTGSGSGSGELFF.

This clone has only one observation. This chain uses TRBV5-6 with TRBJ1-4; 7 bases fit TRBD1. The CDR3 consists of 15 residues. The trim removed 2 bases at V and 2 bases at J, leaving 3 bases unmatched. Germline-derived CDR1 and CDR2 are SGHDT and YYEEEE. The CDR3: CASSFNRGTNEKLFF. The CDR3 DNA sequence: TGTGCCAGCAGCTTCAACAGGGGCACTAATGAAAAACTGTTTTTT.

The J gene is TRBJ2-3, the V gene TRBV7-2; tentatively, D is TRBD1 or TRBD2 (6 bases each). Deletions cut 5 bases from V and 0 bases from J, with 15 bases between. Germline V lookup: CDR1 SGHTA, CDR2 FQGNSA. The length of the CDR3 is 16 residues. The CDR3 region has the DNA TGTGCCAGCAGCCAACAGACAGGAGGGAGCACAGATACGCAGTATTTT. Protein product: CASSQQTGGSTDTQYF.